These 20 T cell receptor beta chains share one sample of origin, sequenced in a study of T-cell reconstitution after alpha-beta-depleted transplantation in children. Study conclusions and caveats: About two months after transplant, alpha-beta T cells reportedly came from several hundred expanded graft clones.

Their target antigens are unknown. Construction of the TCRbeta library involved unique molecular identifiers. TCRdb fed the PCR reads into MiXCR, producing one record per CDR3 protein. The sample consists of roughly 32,000 distinct CDR3 sequences, under 6.5% of them appearing once. Material: peripheral blood, obtained 60 days after TCRalphabeta/CD19-depleted stem cell transplant. All receptors derive from a child less than two years old who had a stem cell transplant for acute myeloid leukemia, so the T cells may come from the graft donor.

By sample share, this clonotype is medium-sized. This CDR3 is CASSFRGVADTPLYEQYF. The DNA of the CDR3 is TGTGCCAGCAGCTTCCGGGGGGTAGCGGACACGCCCCTCTACGAGCAGTACTTC. V and J are TRBV7-2 and TRBJ2-7; the match to TRBD2 covers 7 bases. V trimming: 3 bases; J trimming: 3 bases; junction bases outside the gene matches: 17. CDR1 is SGHTA and CDR2 is FQGNSA in the germline V gene. The CDR3 is 18 residues long.

This clonotype showed up many times. The CDR3 reads CASIGHFNQPQHF. CDR3 sequence (DNA): TGTGCCAGCATCGGGCACTTCAATCAGCCCCAGCATTTT. The rearrangement uses TRBV6-2 or TRBV6-3 and TRBJ1-5; D ambiguous. V shed 7 bases and J shed 3 bases, with 10 bases lying between them. CDR1 is MNHEY, CDR2 SVGEGT, per germline. This CDR3 comprises 13 residues.

This clonotype was seen repeatedly, ten times or more. V is TRBV5-1 and J is TRBJ2-2; D is tentatively TRBD1 or TRBD2 (5 bases each). Germline CDR1 and CDR2: SGHRS and YFSETQ. The CDR3 covers 16 residues. V lost 0 bases, J lost 4 bases, and 13 bases lay in between. The CDR3 sequence is CASSLEGTTTTGELFF. For the CDR3, the DNA is TGCGCCAGCAGCTTGGAAGGGACCACTACCACCGGGGAGCTGTTTTTT.

This clonotype was recorded at least ten times. V usage is TRBV28 and J usage is TRBJ2-7, with D tentatively TRBD1 or TRBD2 (5 bases each). CDR1 is MDHEN and CDR2 is SYDVKM in the germline V gene. The CDR3 consists of 14 residues. V was cut by 3 bases and J by 3 bases, with 12 bases left in between. The CDR3 DNA reads as TGTGCCAGCAGTTTGGGGGTCTGGGGCTACGAGCAGTACTTC. It encodes CASSLGVWGYEQYF.

In this sample, this clonotype turned up many times. The J gene is TRBJ1-1, the V gene TRBV27; perhaps TRBD1 as D (5 bases). CDR3 length: 13 amino acids. V lost 5 bases to trimming and J lost 5 bases, with 12 bases between them. CDR1 and CDR2 from the germline V gene are MNHEY and SMNVEV (reference sequence). CDR3 sequence reads: CASSPLGGTEAFF. The CDR3 coding sequence is TGTGCCAGCAGTCCCCTTGGGGGAACTGAAGCTTTCTTT.

This clonotype was observed many times. The chain recombines TRBV24-1 with TRBJ2-1, with 7 bases aligning to TRBD2. The germline gives CDR1 KGHDR, CDR2 SFDVKD. The CDR3 spans 16 residues. After removal of 3 bases from V and 3 bases from J, the junction contained 7 bases not matched to a gene. CDR3 bases: TGTGCCACCAGTGATGGGCCGGGGGGAATCTACAATGAGCAGTTCTTC. This codes for CATSDGPGGIYNEQFF.

Many counts were recorded for this clonotype. This chain joins TRBV14 and TRBJ2-7; 9 positions match TRBD1. The junction had 3 bases not matched to a gene; V was cut back by 0 bases and J by 3 bases. CDR1 is SGHDN and CDR2 is FVKESK in the germline V gene. This CDR3 is 15 amino acids long. The CDR3 loop is CASSQDWGQGYEQYF. As DNA, the CDR3 is TGTGCCAGCAGCCAAGATTGGGGACAGGGCTACGAGCAGTACTTC.

V usage is TRBV30 and J usage is TRBJ1-1; 11 nucleotides match TRBD1. The junction had 3 bases not matched to a gene; V was cut back by 4 bases and J by 2 bases. The germline V gene has CDR1 GTSNPN and CDR2 SVGIG (reference sequence). The CDR3 is made up of 14 amino acids. The CDR3 DNA reads as TGTGCCTGGATCAGGACAGGGGGCAACACTGAAGCTTTCTTT. It is translated as CAWIRTGGNTEAFF. Complete variable domain (other parts from reference TRBV30 and TRBJ1-1): SQTIHQWPATLVQPVGSPLSLECTVEGTSNPNLYWYRQAAGRGLQLLFYSVGIGQISSEVPQNLSASRPQDRQFILSSKKLLLSDSGFYLCAWIRTGGNTEAFFGQGTRLTVV.

This clonotype was seen repeatedly, ten times or more. The rearrangement links TRBV20-1 to TRBJ1-6; D unclear. The CDR3 runs to 15 residues. The germline CDR1 and CDR2 sequences are DFQATT and SNEGSKA (reference sequence). Trimming shortened V by 2 bases and J by 0 bases, and 8 bases separated the two germline ends. This CDR3 is CSARRRSSYNSPLHF. Here the CDR3 DNA reads TGCAGTGCTAGAAGACGGAGCTCCTATAATTCACCCCTCCACTTT.

As concerns this clonotype: A much larger clone differs by one base, so this may be a read error. The chain is built from TRBV5-5 and TRBJ2-7; 7 positions agree with TRBD2. Trimming took 5 bases from V and 1 from J; bases not matched to a gene: 9. Germline assignment: CDR1 SGHKS and CDR2 YYEKEE (reference sequence). CDR3 size: 15 residues. CDR3 in amino acids: CASRLRGFYSYEQYF. DNA for the CDR3: TGTGCCAGCAGATTGCGGGGGTTTTATTCCTACGAGCAGTACTTC.

This clonotype was found many times. The chain recombines TRBV10-3 with TRBJ1-1, with no clear D. The CDR3 is 11 amino acids. CDR1 and CDR2 from the germline V gene are ENHRY and SYGVKD. V was trimmed by 4 bases and J by 7 bases, leaving 7 bases between them. DNA of the CDR3: TGTGCCATCAGTGGAGGGTATGAAGCTTTCTTT. Its translation is CAISGGYEAFF.

This clonotype has at least ten counts. The J gene is TRBJ2-3, the V gene TRBV5-1; 10 bases are shared with TRBD1. Germline V CDR1 and CDR2: SGHRS, YFSETQ. Trimming cost V 0 bases and J 3 bases; bases outside gene matches: 1. The CDR3 sequence is 15 residues long. The CDR3 sequence is CASSLGGQGTDTQYF. CDR3 in DNA: TGCGCCAGCAGCTTGGGGGGACAGGGGACAGATACGCAGTATTTT.

The sample holds many counts of this clonotype. The genes are TRBV7-3 and TRBJ2-1, with 11 nucleotides matching TRBD2. The trim removed 5 bases at V and 7 bases at J, leaving 10 bases unmatched. Germline V CDR1 and CDR2: SGHTA, FQGTGA. This CDR3 spans 16 amino acids. In nucleotides, the CDR3 is TGTGCCAGCAGCCCTAGACTAGCGGGAAGAGGGAATGAGCAGTTCTTC. Amino acid sequence: CASSPRLAGRGNEQFF.

This clonotype was counted at least ten times. The chain combines TRBV20-1 with TRBJ2-5; tentative D call: TRBD2 (7 bases). The CDR3 is 18 amino acids. Germline V CDR1 and CDR2: DFQATT, SNEGSKA (reference sequence). V was pared by 1 base and J by 4 bases, with 25 bases between. The CDR3 DNA is TGCAGTGCTAGAGTTGGGCGGGGGCCTCCCCGACCTAGAGAGACCCAGTACTTC. This codes for CSARVGRGPPRPRETQYF.

This clonotype appeared many times. The rearrangement uses TRBV7-2 and TRBJ2-7; D not certain. Germline V gene lookup returns CDR1 SGHTA and CDR2 FQGNSA. This CDR3 contains 16 residues. V lost 0 bases and J lost 0, with 12 bases in between. CDR3 nucleotides: TGTGCCAGCAGCTTAGCACCCCACAGTAGCTCCTACGAGCAGTACTTC. Translated: CASSLAPHSSSYEQYF.

The chain employs TRBV5-5 and TRBJ1-1, with D uncertain. With 0 bases removed from V and 0 bases from J, the gap between germline ends came to 6 bases. Germline V gene sequence: CDR1 SGHKS, CDR2 YYEKEE (reference sequence). The CDR3 has 14 amino acids. In DNA form, the CDR3 reads TGTGCCAGCAGCTTGGTCGCAGTGAACACTGAAGCTTTCTTT. Amino acid sequence: CASSLVAVNTEAFF.

This clonotype was found many times. V and J are TRBV7-2 and TRBJ1-2; TRBD1 agrees at 7 bases. The CDR3 sequence is 15 residues long. Germline V gene lookup returns CDR1 SGHTA and CDR2 FQGNSA. V shed 4 bases, J shed 5 bases, and the junction held 10 bases outside the gene matches. The chain's CDR3 is CASSSLRGRLYGYTF. The CDR3 nucleotides read TGTGCCAGCAGCTCCCTTAGGGGGCGATTGTATGGCTACACCTTC.

This clonotype was observed at least ten times. J is TRBJ2-3 and V is TRBV24-1; the D is unclear. Germline V gene data show CDR1 as KGHDR and CDR2 as SFDVKD. CDR3 size: 13 residues. The V end lost 7 bases, the J end lost 6 bases, and 13 bases lay between the germline ends. CDR3: CATRALWHDTQYF. The CDR3 DNA reads as TGTGCCACCAGAGCTCTGTGGCACGATACGCAGTATTTT.

This clonotype was counted only a few times. V gene TRBV10-3 combines with J gene TRBJ2-3, with 10 bases aligning to TRBD2. CDR1 is ENHRY and CDR2 is SYGVKD in the germline V gene. The CDR3 loop spans 19 amino acids. The J segment lost 2 bases and the V segment lost 6 bases, leaving 17 bases of the junction unmatched. CDR3 in amino acids: CAISNEIAGGSRFTDTQYF. CDR3 DNA: TGTGCCATCAGCAACGAAATAGCGGGGGGATCAAGATTCACAGATACGCAGTATTTT.

Concerning this clonotype itself: A much larger clone lies a single base off, so this may be a read error. This CDR3 reads CASSSARSADGYTF. CDR3 in DNA: TGTGCCAGCAGCTCAGCCAGGTCGGCGGACGGCTACACCTTC. V gene TRBV7-9 combines with J gene TRBJ1-2, with D hard to call. Germline V gives CDR1 SEHNR, CDR2 FQNEAQ (reference sequence). This CDR3 has 14 amino acids. The V and J ends lost 4 bases and 8 bases respectively, with 17 bases between them. Full variable domain (missing parts from reference TRBV7-9 and TRBJ1-2): DTGVSQNPRHKITKRGQNVTFRCDPISEHNRLYWYRQTLGQGPEFLTYFQNEAQLEKSRLLSDRFSAERPKGSFSTLEIQRTEQGDSAMYLCASSSARSADGYTFGSGTRLTVV.